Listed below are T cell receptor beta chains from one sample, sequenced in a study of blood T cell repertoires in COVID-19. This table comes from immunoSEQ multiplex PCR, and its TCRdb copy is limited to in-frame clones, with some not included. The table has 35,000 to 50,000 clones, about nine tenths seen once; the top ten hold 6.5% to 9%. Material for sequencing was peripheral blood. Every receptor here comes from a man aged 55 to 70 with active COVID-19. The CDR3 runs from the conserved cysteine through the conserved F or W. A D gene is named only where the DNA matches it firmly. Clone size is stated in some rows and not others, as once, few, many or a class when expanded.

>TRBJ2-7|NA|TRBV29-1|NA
CSVEEGYEQYF
TGCAGCGTTGAGGAGGGTTACGAGCAGTACTTC
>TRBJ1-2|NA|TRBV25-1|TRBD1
CASSEFRGTHDYGYTF
TGTGCCAGCAGTGAATTCAGGGGGACCCACGATTATGGCTACACCTTC
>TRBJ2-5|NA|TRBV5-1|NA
CASSSPEGLETQYF
TGCGCCAGCAGCTCTCCGGAGGGTTTAGAGACCCAGTACTTC
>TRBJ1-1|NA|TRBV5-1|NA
CASSLRTGLNTEAFF
TGCGCCAGCAGCTTGAGAACAGGACTGAACACTGAAGCTTTCTTT
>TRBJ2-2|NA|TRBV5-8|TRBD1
CASSLEDRATPGELFF
TGTGCCAGCAGCCTGGAGGACAGGGCCACCCCCGGGGAGCTGTTTTTT
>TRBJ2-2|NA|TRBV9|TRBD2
CASSSRDYLGGELFF
TGTGCCAGCAGCTCCCGGGACTACCTAGGAGGGGAGCTGTTTTTT
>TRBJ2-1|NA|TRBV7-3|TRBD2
CASSLNSLAGSNEQFF
TGTGCCAGCAGCTTAAATTCACTAGCGGGGAGCAATGAGCAGTTCTTC
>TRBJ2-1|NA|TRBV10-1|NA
CASSESGGLLDEQFF
TGCGCCAGCAGTGAGTCGGGGGGTCTTTTGGATGAGCAGTTCTTC
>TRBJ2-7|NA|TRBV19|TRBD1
CASSRTGTTYEQYF
TGTGCCAGTAGCAGGACAGGGACAACCTACGAGCAGTACTTC
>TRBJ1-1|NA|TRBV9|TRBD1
CASSVGTGAPNTEAFF
TGTGCCAGCAGCGTAGGGACAGGGGCCCCGAACACTGAAGCTTTCTTT
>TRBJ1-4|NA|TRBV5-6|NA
CASSGRPGPRDEKLFF
TGTGCCAGCAGCGGGAGGCCCGGCCCGCGGGATGAAAAACTGTTTTTT
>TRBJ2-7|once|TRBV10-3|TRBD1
CAIGDRGRSSYEQYF
TGTGCCATCGGAGACAGGGGGCGATCCAGTTACGAGCAGTACTTC
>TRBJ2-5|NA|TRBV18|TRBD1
CASSRQGTREETQYF
TGTGCCAGCTCACGACAGGGGACGAGAGAAGAGACCCAGTACTTC
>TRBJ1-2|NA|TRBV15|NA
CATSKNRVGGYTF
TGTGCCACCAGCAAAAACAGGGTCGGTGGCTACACCTTC
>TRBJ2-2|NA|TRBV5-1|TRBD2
CASSVGTSGRAGELFF
TGCGCCAGCAGCGTTGGGACTAGCGGGAGGGCCGGGGAGCTGTTTTTT
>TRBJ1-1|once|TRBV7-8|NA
CASSLALQGWKAFF
TGTGCCAGCAGCTTAGCACTACAGGGTTGGAAAGCTTTCTTT
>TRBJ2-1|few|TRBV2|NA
CASSLGLNSYNEQFF
TGTGCCAGCAGCCTTGGACTAAACTCCTACAATGAGCAGTTCTTC
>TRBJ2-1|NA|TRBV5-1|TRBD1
CASSPTGESYNEQFF
TGCGCCAGCAGCCCGACAGGGGAATCCTACAATGAGCAGTTCTTC
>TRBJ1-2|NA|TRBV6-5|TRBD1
CASWDRVWGYTF
TGTGCCAGCTGGGACAGGGTTTGGGGCTACACCTTC
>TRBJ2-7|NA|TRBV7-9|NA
CASSSSRDFSYEQYF
TGTGCCAGCAGCTCTTCCCGGGACTTCTCCTACGAGCAGTACTTC
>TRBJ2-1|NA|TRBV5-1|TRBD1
CASSLAGAGGVPYNEQFF
TGCGCCAGCAGCTTGGCCGGGGCAGGGGGCGTCCCCTACAATGAGCAGTTCTTC
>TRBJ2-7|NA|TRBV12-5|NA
CASGLVAGPYFEQYF
TGTGCTAGTGGTTTGGTGGCAGGGCCCTACTTCGAGCAGTACTTC
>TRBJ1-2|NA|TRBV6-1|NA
CASSESGANYGYTF
TGTGCCAGCAGTGAATCGGGAGCCAACTATGGCTACACCTTC
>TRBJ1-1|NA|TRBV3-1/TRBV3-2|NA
CASSQVGGRDTEAFF
TGTGCCAGCAGCCAAGTGGGGGGGAGGGACACTGAAGCTTTCTTT
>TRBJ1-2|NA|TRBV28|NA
CATFNYGYTF
TGTGCCACATTTAACTATGGCTACACCTTC
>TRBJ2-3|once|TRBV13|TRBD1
CASRRTGLTDTQYF
TGTGCCAGCAGGAGGACAGGGCTCACAGATACGCAGTATTTT
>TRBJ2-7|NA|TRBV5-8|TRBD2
CASSFGASGSYEQYF
TGTGCCAGCAGCTTTGGGGCTAGCGGGAGCTACGAGCAGTACTTC
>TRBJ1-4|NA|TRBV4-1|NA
CASSQVQTLEGSEKLFF
TGCGCCAGCAGCCAAGTACAGACCTTGGAGGGGAGTGAAAAACTGTTTTTT
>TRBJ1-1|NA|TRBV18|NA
CASSPRGETEAFF
TGTGCCAGCTCACCCAGGGGTGAGACTGAAGCTTTCTTT
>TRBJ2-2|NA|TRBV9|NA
CASSVEWTVNTGELFF
TGTGCCAGCAGCGTAGAGTGGACTGTTAACACCGGGGAGCTGTTTTTT
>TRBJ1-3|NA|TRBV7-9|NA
CASRDGGSTGNTIYF
TGTGCCAGCAGAGACGGGGGTTCTACTGGAAACACCATATATTTT
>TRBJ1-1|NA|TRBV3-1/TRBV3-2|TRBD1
CASSRLGTVNTEAFF
TGTGCCAGCAGCCGACTAGGGACAGTCAACACTGAAGCTTTCTTT